The 17 T cell receptor beta chains below were found in one sample sequenced in a study of CD8 T cells in Susac syndrome. An amount of RNA that ranged from roughly 0.5 to 1 ug was reverse transcribed with random hexamers. TCRdb re-called the immunoSEQ multiplex PCR reads through MiXCR, storing one row per CDR3 protein. The sample has about 140,000 distinct CDR3 sequences, about 93% seen once. The sequenced sample consisted of CD8+ T cells from PBMCs. These TCRs come from a human donor in good health.

The chain uses TRBV28 and TRBJ2-1, with 8 nucleotides matching TRBD1. J gave up 0 bases and V 5 bases, and 12 bases lay outside the gene matches. The CDR3 spans 18 residues. The germline gives CDR1 MDHEN, CDR2 SYDVKM. The DNA of the CDR3 is TGTGCCAGCAGTCTCTGGACAGGGTCCTCAAGCTCCTACAATGAGCAGTTCTTC. Amino acid sequence: CASSLWTGSSSSYNEQFF.

This clonotype came up once. The gene calls are TRBV2 and TRBJ1-2, with unresolved D. The V gene's germline CDR1 is SNHLY and CDR2 FYNNEI. CDR3 length: 12 amino acids. V was cut by 4 bases and J by 8 bases, with 11 bases left in between. The CDR3 DNA reads as TGTGCCAGCAGTGCTTTGGCGTGGGGCTACACCTTC. Amino acids: CASSALAWGYTF.

Note on this clonotype: The germline gene is not matched at one end of the junction; a read error may be the cause. The gene calls are TRBV9 and TRBJ1-5; D unresolved. CDR1 is SGDLS and CDR2 is YYNGEE in the germline V gene. There are 15 residues in the CDR3. CDR3 coding DNA: TGTGCCAGCAGCGTAGAGTGGGGAAGCAATCAACCCCAGCATTTT. Its protein is CASSVEWGSNQPQHF.

V and J are TRBV30 and TRBJ1-2; D unresolved. CDR3 size: 12 residues. V lost 4 bases and J lost 2, with 8 bases in between. Per the germline V gene, CDR1 is GTSNPN and CDR2 is SVGIG (reference sequence). The CDR3 nucleotides read TGTGCCTGGACTGTGGTGAACTATGGCTACACCTTC. It encodes CAWTVVNYGYTF.

The chain uses TRBV27 and TRBJ2-5, with unresolved D. The V gene lost 2 bases and the J gene lost 2 bases, with 9 bases spanning the gap. Per the germline V gene, CDR1 is MNHEY and CDR2 is SMNVEV (reference sequence). This CDR3 spans 14 amino acids. CDR3 sequence reads: CASSLKGFQETQYF. The CDR3 region has the DNA TGTGCCAGCAGTTTAAAAGGATTTCAAGAGACCCAGTACTTC.

The gene calls are TRBV11-2 and TRBJ2-7; D ambiguous. Germline V lookup: CDR1 SGHAT, CDR2 FQNNGV. The CDR3 totals 12 residues. The V end was cut by 5 bases, the J end by 2 bases, with 7 bases between. CDR3 DNA sequence: TGTGCCAGCAGCACTATAGCCTACGAGCAGTACTTC. It codes for CASSTIAYEQYF. Together with reference TRBV11-2 and TRBJ2-7, the CDR3 gives the full variable domain: EAGVAQSPRYKIIEKRQSVAFWCNPISGHATLYWYQQILGQGPKLLIQFQNNGVVDDSQLPKDRFSAERLKGVDSTLKIQPAKLEDSAVYLCASSTIAYEQYFGPGTRLTVT.

This chain links TRBV25-1 with TRBJ2-1; maybe TRBD2 (6 bases). This CDR3 spans 18 amino acids. Per the germline V gene, CDR1 is MGHDK and CDR2 is SYGVNS. V lost 3 bases to trimming and J lost 2 bases, with 20 bases between them. The CDR3 reads CASSEDSLAGRTYNEQFF. The CDR3 nucleotides read TGTGCCAGCAGTGAGGACTCTCTGGCGGGAAGGACCTACAATGAGCAGTTCTTC.

The count of this clonotype is one. This sequence joins TRBV4-3 and TRBJ2-6; D is unresolved. Trimming shortened V by 3 bases and J by 0 bases, and 9 bases separated the two germline ends. CDR1 and CDR2 from the germline V gene are LGHNA and YSLEER. This CDR3 spans 16 amino acids. The CDR3 DNA reads as TGCGCCAGCAGCCAGTCCTATTCCTCTGGGGCCAACGTCCTGACTTTC. Amino acid sequence: CASSQSYSSGANVLTF.

This clonotype has only one observation. CDR3 sequence reads: CASSNARWEQYF. CDR3 nucleotide sequence: TGTGCCAGCAGCAACGCCAGGTGGGAGCAGTACTTC. The chain links TRBV13 to TRBJ2-7, with D uncertain. The V end was cut by 5 bases, the J end by 7 bases, with 12 bases between. The CDR3 has 12 residues. The germline CDR1 and CDR2 sequences are PRHDT and FYEKMQ (reference sequence).

This chain links TRBV3-1 with TRBJ2-7; possible D gene TRBD2, 5 bases. V was shortened by 1 base and J by 3 bases, with 13 bases between the two germline ends. This CDR3 contains 15 residues. Germline CDR1 is LGHDT and CDR2 is YNNKEL (reference sequence). CDR3 amino acids: CASSQGEGLHYEQYF. As DNA, the CDR3 is TGTGCCAGCAGCCAAGGTGAGGGTTTGCACTACGAGCAGTACTTC.

The chain recombines TRBV7-8 with TRBJ1-2, with D perhaps TRBD1 (6 bases). Germline V lookup: CDR1 SGHVS, CDR2 FQNEAQ. The CDR3 extends over 13 amino acids. V shed 5 bases and J shed 10 bases, with 17 bases lying between them. The CDR3 coding sequence is TGTGCCAGCAGCCAAACAGGGCAGGGGTTCTACACCTTC. Residues: CASSQTGQGFYTF.

The chain employs TRBV20-1 and TRBJ2-3; 11 nucleotides align to TRBD2. Germline loops: CDR1 DFQATT, CDR2 SNEGSKA (reference sequence). This CDR3 is built from 17 residues. V shed 1 base and J 3 bases; nucleotides not matched to a gene: 9. CDR3 sequence: CSARVLAGGLGTDTQYF. The DNA of the CDR3 is TGCAGTGCTAGAGTTCTAGCGGGAGGCCTAGGTACAGATACGCAGTATTTT.

The chain joins TRBV29-1 to TRBJ2-2; D is uncertain. The germline V gene encodes CDR1 SQVTM and CDR2 ANQGSEA. The CDR3 loop spans 11 amino acids. The germline V and J ends were trimmed by 4 bases and 4 bases, with 4 bases remaining between them. Here the CDR3 reads CSVGVTGELFF. The CDR3 DNA is TGCAGCGTTGGGGTCACCGGGGAGCTGTTTTTT.

The chain joins TRBV4-3 to TRBJ2-3; D could derive from TRBD1 or TRBD2 (5 bases each). Germline V gene data show CDR1 as LGHNA and CDR2 as YSLEER. The V end was cut by 0 bases, the J end by 2 bases, with 9 bases between. CDR3 length: 15 amino acids. CDR3 bases: TGCGCCAGCAGCCAAGATCTCGGGACCACAGATACGCAGTATTTT. Translated: CASSQDLGTTDTQYF.

The CDR3 is CASSLTGPSGNTIYF. In DNA, the CDR3 is TGTGCCAGCAGCTTAACAGGGCCTTCGGGAAACACCATATATTTT. The chain combines TRBV7-2 with TRBJ1-3, with D perhaps matching TRBD1 (6 bases). V was cut by 2 bases and J by 4 bases, with 12 bases left in between. The germline V gene has CDR1 SGHTA and CDR2 FQGNSA. This CDR3 spans 15 amino acids.

The rearrangement links TRBV20-1 to TRBJ2-7, with D possibly being TRBD1 or TRBD2 (5 bases each). This CDR3 is built from 13 residues. V was clipped by 3 bases and J by 0 bases, with 9 bases between them. The germline V gene encodes CDR1 DFQATT and CDR2 SNEGSKA (reference sequence). CDR3 amino acids: CSARGTFSYEQYF. The CDR3 nucleotides are TGCAGTGCTAGGGGGACCTTCTCCTACGAGCAGTACTTC.

The rearrangement joins TRBV7-9 to TRBJ1-1; 7 nucleotides agree with TRBD1. The V gene end was trimmed by 2 bases and the J gene end by 6 bases; junction bases not matched to a gene: 3. CDR3 length equals 13 residues. Germline loops: CDR1 SEHNR, CDR2 FQNEAQ (reference sequence). For the CDR3, the DNA is TGTGCCAGCAGCTTAATAGACAGGGCTGAAGCTTTCTTT. As protein: CASSLIDRAEAFF.